A selection of T cell receptor beta chains follows, all from one sample in a study of technical replicates of blood from a handful of donors. TCRdb's table, derived via immunoSEQ multiplex PCR, lists solely in-frame clones and lacks some. This sample has around 13,000 clones, with more than 70% found just once. Input material: PBMCs. These receptors originate from a human donor in good health. Both conserved end residues are part of each CDR3. Each record gives: D gene, V gene, CDR3 protein. A D gene is named only where the DNA matches it firmly.

>-|TRBV9
CASSVKGQNTEAFF
>-|TRBV5-1
CASSLGGGSQPQHF
>-|TRBV2
CASRALDSGELFF
>-|TRBV29-1
CSLIREETQYF
>-|TRBV7-9
CASSFAAGRGTDTQYF
>TRBD2|TRBV19
CASRGLAGAQGTGELFF
>TRBD1|TRBV7-9
CASSLMAGGVDEQYF
>-|TRBV2
CASSDSRGSNEKLFF
>TRBD2|TRBV7-2
CASSLWREGHYNEQFF
>-|TRBV21-1
CASSKAPAGGADGNTIYF
>-|TRBV6-1
CASSEQATTEAFF
>-|TRBV5-6
CASSSGNTEAFF
>TRBD1|TRBV6-5
CASSYQGDTDTQYF
>TRBD1|TRBV5-6
CASRKGQGYEQYF
>-|TRBV30
CAWEWTANYGYTF